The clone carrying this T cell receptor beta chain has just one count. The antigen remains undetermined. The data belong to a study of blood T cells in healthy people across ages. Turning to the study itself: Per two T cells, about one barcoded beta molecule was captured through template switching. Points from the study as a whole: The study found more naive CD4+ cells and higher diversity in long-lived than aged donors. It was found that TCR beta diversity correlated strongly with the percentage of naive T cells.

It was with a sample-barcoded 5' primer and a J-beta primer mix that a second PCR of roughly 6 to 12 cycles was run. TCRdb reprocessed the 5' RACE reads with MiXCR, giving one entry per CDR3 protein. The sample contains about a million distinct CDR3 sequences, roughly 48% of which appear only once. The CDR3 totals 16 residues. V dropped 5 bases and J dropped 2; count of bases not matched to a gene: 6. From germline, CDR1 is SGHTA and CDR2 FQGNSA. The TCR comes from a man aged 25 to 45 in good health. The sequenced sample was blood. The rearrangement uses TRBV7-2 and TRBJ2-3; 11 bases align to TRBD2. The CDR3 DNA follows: TGTGCCAGCAGCCCGGGACTAGCGGAGACCACAGATACGCAGTATTTT. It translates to CASSPGLAETTDTQYF.